The present T cell receptor beta chain was sequenced within a study of blood T cells in healthy people across ages. Study-level points and caveats: The unsorted PBMCs prevented any conclusive comparison of naive versus antigen-experienced cells.

A second about 7 to 11 cycle PCR used barcoded and J-beta primers. TCRdb re-analysed the 5' RACE reads in MiXCR, keeping a single row per CDR3 protein. The table records about 800,000 distinct CDR3 sequences, 46% of them present only once. V dropped 4 bases and J dropped 4; count of bases not matched to a gene: 6. The CDR3 covers 14 residues. CDR1 is SGHRS, CDR2 YFSETQ, per germline. This clonotype was counted a few times. What it binds is not known. The sequencing sample was made of blood. The TCR originated in a man aged 80 or over in good health. The chain combines TRBV5-1 with TRBJ2-3; 7 positions agree with TRBD1. CDR3 loop: CASSPWQGADTQYF. As DNA, the CDR3 is TGCGCCAGCAGCCCTTGGCAGGGGGCAGATACGCAGTATTTT.